These 28 T cell receptor beta chains originate from one sample sequenced in a study of beta chain features in type 1 diabetes. All of the isolated RNA was reverse transcribed, so expressed TCRB transcripts were sequenced. TCRdb keeps only in-frame clones here, not all; method: immunoSEQ multiplex PCR. The repertoire holds 300,000 to 350,000 clones, 6.5% to 10% seen once, with 0.44% in the top ten. What was sequenced was central memory CD4+ T cells from blood. The receptors shown here come from a woman aged 18-35 years in good health.

This clone was counted between two and nine times. V is TRBV10-3 and J is TRBJ2-7; TRBD2 aligns across 12 bases. Germline CDR1 and CDR2: ENHRY and SYGVKD. CDR3 length: 15 residues. V was clipped by 3 bases and J by 3 bases; unmatched bases: 3. The CDR3 loop is CAISDTSGRSYEQYF. The CDR3 DNA reads as TGTGCCATCAGTGATACTAGCGGGAGGAGCTACGAGCAGTACTTC.

The chain couples TRBV18 to TRBJ2-7, with TRBD2 matching over 10 bases. V gave up 3 bases and J gave up 4 bases; unmatched junction bases: 6. Germline V CDR1 and CDR2: KGHSH, LQKENI. CDR3 length: 15 amino acids. CDR3: CASSPGTSAVYEQYF. The CDR3 DNA follows: TGTGCCAGCTCACCTGGGACTAGCGCCGTTTACGAGCAGTACTTC. Full variable domain (outside the CDR3, taken from reference TRBV18 and TRBJ2-7): NAGVMQNPRHLVRRRGQEARLRCSPMKGHSHVYWYRQLPEEGLKFMVYLQKENIIDESGMPKERFSAEFPKEGPSILRIQQVVRGDSAAYFCASSPGTSAVYEQYFGPGTRLTVT.

Only a few counts were recorded for this clone. The rearrangement uses TRBV18 and TRBJ1-2; D is possibly TRBD1 (5 bases). The CDR3 sequence is 15 residues long. V was clipped by 1 base and J by 4 bases, with 13 bases between them. Germline CDR1 KGHSH, CDR2 LQKENI. The CDR3 bases are TGTGCCAGCTCACCACTCATTGACAGACCCTATGGCTACACCTTC. Its protein product is CASSPLIDRPYGYTF.

This clone was counted a few times. At one of its ends the junction is not consistent with the germline gene, which may arise from a read error. This chain uses TRBV10-3 with TRBJ2-2; 7 nucleotides match TRBD1. CDR1 is ENHRY, CDR2 SYGVKD, per germline. The CDR3 covers 16 residues. CDR3 loop: CAIGDRAKGDAGELFF. The CDR3 DNA is TGTGCCATCGGTGACAGGGCGAAGGGGGACGCCGGGGAGCTGTTTTTT.

This clone was counted a few times. The chain uses TRBV2 and TRBJ1-1, with TRBD1 matching 9 bases. Germline assignment: CDR1 SNHLY and CDR2 FYNNEI. J was trimmed by 4 bases and V by 7 bases; bases with no gene match: 4. The CDR3 is 13 residues long. The CDR3 protein is CASIGQGFTEAFF. The CDR3 region has the DNA TGTGCCAGCATCGGACAGGGGTTCACTGAAGCTTTCTTT.

In this sample, this clone turned up a few times. This chain uses TRBV29-1 with TRBJ2-3; D may be TRBD1 or TRBD2 (6 bases each). Germline CDR1 reads SQVTM; CDR2 reads ANQGSEA. The CDR3 extends over 14 amino acids. The germline V and J ends were trimmed by 3 bases and 3 bases, with 13 bases remaining between them. The CDR3 DNA follows: TGCAGCGTTGAGCCGGGGGCCCTTACAGATACGCAGTATTTT. Its translation: CSVEPGALTDTQYF.

The chain carries TRBV6-5 and TRBJ2-3; 10 positions agree with TRBD2. The CDR3 has 14 amino acids. The trim removed 2 bases at V and 8 bases at J, leaving 4 bases unmatched. Germline lookup yields CDR1 MNHEY and CDR2 SVGAGI. CDR3 bases: TGTGCCAGCAGTTACGCTAGCGGGAGAGGTACGCAGTATTTT. Translated, it gives CASSYASGRGTQYF.

CDR3 sequence (DNA): TGTGCCAGCAGCCCAGCGGGAGGGCTGCGTGAGACCCAGTACTTC. Its translation is CASSPAGGLRETQYF. The chain recombines TRBV7-2 with TRBJ2-5; 10 positions match TRBD2. This CDR3 is 15 amino acids long. V lost 5 bases and J lost 5; bases outside the gene matches: 8. The germline gives CDR1 SGHTA, CDR2 FQGNSA.

In its sample, this clone was seen a few times. The chain joins TRBV1 to TRBJ2-1; the tabulated D call, TRBD2, remains unverified against the DNA. TRBV1 is a pseudogene segment. CDR3 length equals 15 residues. The CDR3 region is CTSNQAGAVVNEQFF. The CDR3 DNA sequence: TGCACCAGCAACCAAGCGGGAGCCGTTGTAAATGAGCAGTTCTTC.

This clone was counted at least ten times. The chain uses TRBV19 and TRBJ2-1; maybe TRBD2 (6 bases). The V end was cut by 9 bases, the J end by 9 bases, with 12 bases between. Germline V gene lookup returns CDR1 LNHDA and CDR2 SQIVND (reference sequence). The CDR3 length is 11 residues. CDR3 amino acids: CASRRGTEQFF. The CDR3 DNA sequence: TGTGCCAGCCGGAGGGGCACTGAGCAGTTCTTC.

This clone was observed a few times. This chain uses TRBV19 with TRBJ2-4; perhaps TRBD2 as D (6 bases). The CDR3 consists of 14 residues. Germline V gene lookup returns CDR1 LNHDA and CDR2 SQIVND (reference sequence). The V end lost 4 bases, the J end lost 0 bases, and 7 bases lay between the germline ends. CDR3 protein: CASSRGLAKNIQYF. CDR3 coding DNA: TGTGCCAGTAGTAGGGGACTAGCCAAAAACATTCAGTACTTC.

The V gene is TRBV5-4, the J gene TRBJ2-2; D perhaps matches TRBD1 (6 bases). The germline CDR1 and CDR2 sequences are SGHNT and YYREEE (reference sequence). Trimming removed 4 bases at V and 5 bases at J, with 18 bases between. The CDR3 loop spans 16 amino acids. The DNA for the CDR3 is TGTGCCAGCAGCCAGGGTGGGGGCGGCCAAACCGGGGAGCTGTTTTTT. This sequence encodes CASSQGGGGQTGELFF.

As regards this clone: An end of the junction does not agree with germline; a read error may underlie this. The chain carries TRBV5-4 and TRBJ2-5; no definite D call. The CDR3 sequence is 12 residues long. CDR1 and CDR2 (germline): SGHNT, YYREEE (reference sequence). The CDR3 spells CASSQDQGTQYF. The CDR3 nucleotides are TGTGCCAGCAGCCAGGACCAAGGGACCCAGTACTTC.

This clone occurred a few times. The chain employs TRBV4-3 and TRBJ1-2; TRBD1 aligns across 8 bases. V shed 3 bases, J shed 6 bases, and the junction held 6 bases outside the gene matches. This CDR3 is 14 amino acids long. The V gene's germline CDR1 is LGHNA and CDR2 YSLEER. The chain's CDR3 is CASSQRDRSHGYTF. The DNA of the CDR3 is TGCGCCAGCAGCCAGCGGGACAGGAGCCATGGCTACACCTTC.

This clone was seen more than once but under ten times. V usage is TRBV4-2 and J usage is TRBJ2-6; maybe TRBD2 (5 bases). V was shortened by 2 bases and J by 0 bases, with 8 bases between the two germline ends. From germline, CDR1 is LGHNA and CDR2 YNFKEQ. The CDR3 has 16 amino acids. The CDR3 DNA reads TGTGCCAGCAGCCAACCGGACTCCTCTGGGGCCAACGTCCTGACTTTC. It codes for CASSQPDSSGANVLTF.

This clone was recorded a few times. The chain has TRBV7-2 and TRBJ1-1; a possible D gene is TRBD1 (5 bases). V was pared by 5 bases and J by 4 bases, with 14 bases between. The germline gives CDR1 SGHTA, CDR2 FQGNSA. The CDR3 length is 14 residues. In DNA form, the CDR3 reads TGTGCCAGCAGCATACCGGGACTGATCACTGAAGCTTTCTTT. The encoded protein is CASSIPGLITEAFF.

In this sample, this clone turned up once. This sequence joins TRBV5-6 and TRBJ2-5; 10 bases are a match to TRBD2. Germline V gene sequence: CDR1 SGHDT, CDR2 YYEEEE. The CDR3 has 15 amino acids. V was clipped by 4 bases and J by 1 base; unmatched bases: 4. Written as DNA, the CDR3 is TGTGCCAGCAGCACCAGCGGGAGGGCCCAAGAGACCCAGTACTTC. Protein: CASSTSGRAQETQYF. The full variable domain, completed using reference TRBV5-6 and TRBJ2-5, is DAGVTQSPTHLIKTRGQQVTLRCSPKSGHDTVSWYQQALGQGPQFIFQYYEEEERQRGNFPDRFSGHQFPNYSSELNVNALLLGDSALYLCASSTSGRAQETQYFGPGTRLLVL.

This clone was recorded a few times. The chain recombines TRBV5-6 with TRBJ2-5; D not resolved. Trimming left V 2 bases short and J 4 bases short, with 12 bases between. The CDR3 spans 14 residues. Germline V CDR1 and CDR2: SGHDT, YYEEEE. CDR3 bases: TGTGCCAGCAGCTTTCCGGCCGGCCGAGAGACCCAGTACTTC. It is translated as CASSFPAGRETQYF.

This clone was seen repeatedly, ten times or more. CDR3 coding DNA: TGCGCCAGCAGCCAAGATCGTATACGGTCAGAGCAGTTCTTC. Translating it yields CASSQDRIRSEQFF. The chain links TRBV4-3 to TRBJ2-1; D is unresolved. CDR3 size: 14 residues. V gave up 0 bases and J gave up 10 bases, with 13 bases separating them. Per the germline V gene, CDR1 is LGHNA and CDR2 is YSLEER.

The rearrangement uses TRBV4-3 and TRBJ1-1; 9 bases fit TRBD1. This CDR3 spans 16 amino acids. The germline V gene encodes CDR1 LGHNA and CDR2 YSLEER. V lost 4 bases to trimming and J lost 10 bases; unmatched junction nucleotides: 16. CDR3 coding DNA: TGCGCCAGCAGCCCACTGACTGCACCGGGACAGGGAGGAGCTTTCTTT. Its translation: CASSPLTAPGQGGAFF.

This clone has a count of ten or more. The V and J genes are TRBV4-3 and TRBJ2-3; D could derive from TRBD1 or TRBD2 (5 bases each). The CDR3 spans 17 residues. Germline CDR1 is LGHNA and CDR2 is YSLEER. V was cut by 3 bases and J by 4 bases, with 20 bases left in between. The CDR3 region has the DNA TGCGCCAGCAGCCAGGAACCGTGGGGACCATTCCCAGATACGCAGTATTTT. Translating gives CASSQEPWGPFPDTQYF.

This clone was observed a few times. This chain joins TRBV4-2 and TRBJ2-2; possibly TRBD1 for D (7 bases). The V end lost 7 bases, the J end lost 6 bases, and 15 bases lay between the germline ends. The CDR3 has 14 amino acids. Germline V gene sequence: CDR1 LGHNA, CDR2 YNFKEQ. The CDR3 is CASKPGGFSGELFF. The CDR3 coding sequence is TGTGCCAGCAAGCCAGGGGGGTTTTCCGGGGAGCTGTTTTTT.

A few counts support this clone. CDR3 in amino acids: CASSLGVHSDTQYF. DNA for the CDR3: TGTGCCAGCAGCTTAGGGGTCCACTCAGATACGCAGTATTTT. The rearrangement uses TRBV7-6 and TRBJ2-3; D gene ambiguous. The CDR3 extends over 14 amino acids. Looked up from germline, CDR1 is SGHVS and CDR2 is FNYEAQ. Trimming took 1 base from V and 4 from J, leaving 9 bases between them. Full variable domain (remainder filled in from reference TRBV7-6 and TRBJ2-3): GAGVSQSPRYKVTKRGQDVALRCDPISGHVSLYWYRQALGQGPEFLTYFNYEAQQDKSGLPNDRFSAERPEGSISTLTIQRTEQRDSAMYRCASSLGVHSDTQYFGPGTRLTVL.

This clone turned up a few times. The gene calls are TRBV7-2 and TRBJ2-7, with D possibly matching TRBD1 (6 bases). V was shortened by 1 base and J by 0 bases, with 10 bases between the two germline ends. Per the germline V gene, CDR1 is SGHTA and CDR2 is FQGNSA. This CDR3 is 15 amino acids long. CDR3 loop: CASSLGTGSSYEQYF. DNA for the CDR3: TGTGCCAGCAGCTTAGGTACAGGGAGCTCCTACGAGCAGTACTTC.

The chain has TRBV21-1 and TRBJ2-1. TRBV21-1 is classified as a pseudogene. The CDR3 length is 16 residues. The CDR3 spells CASSKEGDGPYNEQFF. CDR3 bases: TGTGCCAGCAGCAAAGAAGGGGACGGCCCCTACAATGAGCAGTTCTTC.

The chain couples TRBV10-3 to TRBJ2-1; 8 bases align to TRBD2. The CDR3 consists of 14 residues. The trim removed 4 bases at V and 5 bases at J, leaving 4 bases unmatched. Germline V gene sequence: CDR1 ENHRY, CDR2 SYGVKD. The CDR3 nucleotides read TGTGCCATCAGTGGCTTTAGCGGGAACAATGAGCAGTTCTTC. It is translated as CAISGFSGNNEQFF.

This clone was counted many times. V and J are TRBV18 and TRBJ1-1, with 7 bases lining up with TRBD1. CDR1 is KGHSH and CDR2 is LQKENI in the germline V gene. V trimming: 7 bases; J trimming: 1 base; junction bases outside the gene matches: 3. The CDR3 has 13 residues. CDR3 coding DNA: TGTGCCAGCTTTCGGGACAGGAACACTGAAGCTTTCTTT. Translation: CASFRDRNTEAFF.

Details on this clone: A far bigger clonotype differs at one base, so this is likely a read error. The chain has TRBV4-2 and TRBJ1-5; D ambiguous. V dropped 1 base and J dropped 10 bases, with 17 bases sitting between them. Germline CDR1 is LGHNA and CDR2 is YNFKEQ. The CDR3 extends over 15 amino acids. CDR3 in amino acids: CASSQGWASEGPQHF. Here the CDR3 DNA reads TGTGCCAGCAGCCAAGGATGGGCTTCCGAGGGACCCCAGCATTTT.